The entry below describes one TCR beta chain. Per the germline V gene, CDR1 is SGHTA and CDR2 is FQGTGA. This CDR3 contains 13 residues. J was trimmed by 5 bases and V by 3 bases; bases with no gene match: 3. This specimen comes from a study of cytomegalovirus exposure and HLA in healthy donors. This PCR relied on a set of 60 Vbeta primers and 13 Jbeta primers. TCRdb's copy holds only in-frame clones and misses some; the assay was immunoSEQ multiplex PCR. The sample records some 76,000 clones, roughly 82% being singletons. The sample was PBMCs. This clonotype was sampled from a male donor in good health and CMV-seropositive. This chain uses TRBV7-3 with TRBJ2-7, with TRBD1 matching over 8 bases. CDR3 DNA: TGTGCCAGCAGCTTGGACAGGGTCGACGAGCAGTACTTC. Its translation is CASSLDRVDEQYF.